Following are 2 T cell receptor beta chains from one sample sequenced in a study of cytomegalovirus exposure and HLA in healthy donors. The protocol was immunoSEQ multiplex PCR, while the TCRdb copy is restricted to in-frame clones and leaves out a portion. The table has around 200,000 clones, about 91% seen once. Sequencing was done on a sample of PBMCs. The receptors derive from a woman younger than 35 in good health and CMV-seronegative.

J is TRBJ2-2 and V is TRBV27, with D possibly TRBD1 on 5 matching bases. V gave up 5 bases and J gave up 1 base, with 14 bases separating them. CDR1 is MNHEY, CDR2 SMNVEV, per germline (reference sequence). CDR3 length: 16 residues. CDR3 sequence: CASSNRQKLNTGELFF. CDR3 bases: TGTGCCAGCAGTAACCGACAGAAGTTGAACACCGGGGAGCTGTTTTTT.

This chain links TRBV30 with TRBJ2-3; 10 bases match TRBD2. The junction had 15 bases not matched to a gene; V was cut back by 7 bases and J by 2 bases. Germline CDR1 GTSNPN, CDR2 SVGIG (reference sequence). The CDR3 is made up of 17 amino acids. This chain's CDR3 is CAFKRTRTSGLTDTQYF. Written as DNA, the CDR3 is TGTGCCTTCAAGAGGACGAGGACTAGCGGTCTCACAGATACGCAGTATTTT.